Listed here is a single TCR beta chain. This sample was included in a study of blood T cell repertoires in COVID-19. Germline CDR1 and CDR2: SGHAT and FQNNGV. Trimming took off 5 bases at V and 14 bases at J, with 4 bases between the two ends. The CDR3 runs to 8 residues. Methods used by the authors: Amplifying reference gene primers gave estimates of nucleated cell counts. Assay: immunoSEQ multiplex PCR; the TCRdb copy retains only in-frame clones and omits some. V and J calls and clone size are copied from that table; D and trimming were computed from the DNA. The sample carries more than 45,000 clones, around 90% recorded once.

The chain has TRBV11-2 and TRBJ2-1, with D hard to call. Sequenced input: peripheral blood. This sequence was found in a man aged 65-85 years with active COVID-19. The CDR3, as DNA: TGTGCCAGCAGCCCTAAGTTCTTC. It encodes CASSPKFF.